These 24 T cell receptor beta chains came from one sample sequenced in a study of T cells in pancreatic ductal adenocarcinoma. Surgery without prior neoadjuvant therapy was the treatment of the selected pancreatic ductal adenocarcinoma patients. Only in-frame clones appear in the TCRdb table, and some are missing; sequencing was by immunoSEQ multiplex PCR. The sample has 97,000 or so clones; 90% to 95% are singletons. Sequencing input: PBMCs. These receptors came from a human donor with pancreatic ductal adenocarcinoma.

V is TRBV5-6 and J is TRBJ2-7; 13 bases are shared with TRBD2. CDR1 is SGHDT, CDR2 YYEEEE, per germline. The length of the CDR3 is 16 residues. J gave up 5 bases and V 0 bases, and 5 bases lay outside the gene matches. CDR3 region: CASSLVEGLAGDEQYF. The CDR3 region has the DNA TGTGCCAGCAGCTTGGTGGAAGGACTAGCGGGAGACGAGCAGTACTTC.

The V and J genes are TRBV10-3 and TRBJ2-1; TRBD2 matches at 7 bases. The CDR3 runs 15 residues. Germline V gene data show CDR1 as ENHRY and CDR2 as SYGVKD. J was trimmed by 4 bases and V by 8 bases; bases with no gene match: 11. CDR3 coding DNA: TGTGCCATCGGGGCCGGGATCGGGGGGTACAATGAGCAGTTCTTC. This translates into CAIGAGIGGYNEQFF.

The chain combines TRBV28 with TRBJ2-7; possibly TRBD2 for D (5 bases). Trimming left V 6 bases short and J 2 bases short, with 11 bases between. The CDR3 spans 13 residues. The germline V gene encodes CDR1 MDHEN and CDR2 SYDVKM. The CDR3: CASSGGEAYEQYF. CDR3 bases: TGTGCCAGCAGCGGAGGCGAGGCCTACGAGCAGTACTTC.

The V gene is TRBV7-2, the J gene TRBJ2-1; 9 bases are shared with TRBD2. This CDR3 spans 15 amino acids. Unmatched junction bases numbered 9, after V lost 5 bases and J lost 7 bases. Germline V gene data show CDR1 as SGHTA and CDR2 as FQGNSA. This CDR3 reads CASSPSSGTGNEQFF. As DNA, the CDR3 is TGTGCCAGCAGCCCCTCTAGCGGGACGGGTAATGAGCAGTTCTTC.

V and J are TRBV5-4 and TRBJ2-3; TRBD2 agrees at 7 bases. The CDR3 covers 14 residues. V trimming: 2 bases; J trimming: 2 bases; junction bases outside the gene matches: 2. From germline, CDR1 is SGHNT and CDR2 YYREEE (reference sequence). DNA for the CDR3: TGTGCCAGCAGCTTCCTAGCGGCCACAGATACGCAGTATTTT. This sequence encodes CASSFLAATDTQYF.

This rearrangement joins TRBV27 to TRBJ1-2; D is undetermined. The ends were cut back, 10 bases at V and 2 bases at J, with 11 bases in the middle. This CDR3 spans 12 amino acids. The germline CDR1 and CDR2 sequences are MNHEY and SMNVEV (reference sequence). The CDR3 spells CATRRLNYGYTF. The CDR3 bases are TGTGCCACTAGAAGGCTCAACTATGGCTACACCTTC.

CDR3 loop: CSVVGQDGAYEQYF. CDR3 sequence (DNA): TGCAGCGTTGTGGGACAAGACGGGGCCTACGAGCAGTACTTC. J is TRBJ2-7 and V is TRBV29-1; maybe TRBD1 (6 bases). The CDR3 sequence is 14 residues long. Germline-derived CDR1 and CDR2 are SQVTM and ANQGSEA. V lost 4 bases and J 2 bases, leaving 15 bases between the germline ends.

Ten or more counts support this clone. This chain uses TRBV12-5 with TRBJ1-1; the D is unclear. V lost 4 bases and J lost 4, with 7 bases in between. The CDR3 covers 12 residues. Germline V gene sequence: CDR1 LGHNT, CDR2 FRNRAP. The CDR3 loop reads CASGSSFTEAFF. The CDR3 DNA is TGTGCTAGTGGTTCGTCGTTCACTGAAGCTTTCTTT.

The chain couples TRBV27 to TRBJ2-5, with D possibly matching TRBD1 (6 bases). V shed 3 bases and J shed 4 bases, with 9 bases lying between them. Germline V gene lookup returns CDR1 MNHEY and CDR2 SMNVEV (reference sequence). There are 13 residues in the CDR3. CDR3 nucleotides: TGTGCCAGCAGTTTCAGGGGACGAGAGACCCAGTACTTC. Amino acids: CASSFRGRETQYF.

The chain links TRBV4-1 to TRBJ2-2, with TRBD1 matching over 11 bases. Germline assignment: CDR1 MGHRA and CDR2 YSYEKL. Trimming took 3 bases from V and 5 from J; bases not matched to a gene: 5. The CDR3 has 16 amino acids. CDR3 coding DNA: TGCGCCAGCAGCCAGGGACAGGGGGTTGGGACCGGGGAGCTGTTTTTT. This codes for CASSQGQGVGTGELFF.

The chain uses TRBV28 and TRBJ1-1, with a possible D match to TRBD1 (5 bases). Between the trimmed V and J ends, which lost 1 base and 4 bases, there was a span of 13 bases. Per the germline V gene, CDR1 is MDHEN and CDR2 is SYDVKM. There are 15 residues in the CDR3. CDR3 sequence: CASSLSQGGGTEAFF. The CDR3, as DNA: TGTGCCAGCAGTTTATCCCAGGGCGGGGGCACTGAAGCTTTCTTT. The full variable domain, its missing parts supplied by reference TRBV28 and TRBJ1-1, is DVKVTQSSRYLVKRTGEKVFLECVQDMDHENMFWYRQDPGLGLRLIYFSYDVKMKEKGDIPEGYSVSREKKERFSLILESASTNQTSMYLCASSLSQGGGTEAFFGQGTRLTVV.

The rearrangement joins TRBV6-5 to TRBJ1-2; D is perhaps TRBD1 (6 bases). CDR1 is MNHEY and CDR2 is SVGAGI in the germline V gene. The CDR3 length is 14 residues. Trimming took off 6 bases at V and 2 bases at J, with 13 bases between the two ends. CDR3 sequence reads: CASRRPGQNYGYTF. The CDR3, as DNA: TGTGCCAGCAGAAGACCCGGACAGAACTATGGCTACACCTTC.

The DNA for the CDR3 is TGTGCCAGCAACCACCCAACAAGCTCCTACGAGCAGTACTTC. It yields the protein CASNHPTSSYEQYF. This chain connects TRBV7-2 to TRBJ2-7; no definite D call. Germline V lookup: CDR1 SGHTA, CDR2 FQGNSA. Trimming stripped 7 bases from V and 0 bases from J, with 13 bases between. The CDR3 runs 14 residues.

There are a few counts of this clone. This sequence joins TRBV28 and TRBJ1-3; possible D gene TRBD1, 5 bases. The CDR3 spans 16 residues. Trimming took 2 bases from V and 3 from J, leaving 14 bases between them. Germline V gene data show CDR1 as MDHEN and CDR2 as SYDVKM. The CDR3 DNA follows: TGTGCCAGCAGTTTAAGCGGGCAGGGTGTTGGAAACACCATATATTTT. Translated, it gives CASSLSGQGVGNTIYF.

CDR3 nucleotide sequence: TGTGCCAGCGGACTACACCAAGAGACCCAGTACTTC. Translated, it gives CASGLHQETQYF. The chain uses TRBV2 and TRBJ2-5, with a possible D match to TRBD2 (6 bases). Trimming shortened V by 8 bases and J by 0 bases, and 7 bases separated the two germline ends. CDR1 is SNHLY, CDR2 FYNNEI, per germline. The CDR3 runs to 12 residues.

The CDR3 sequence: CASSLVGQLAFF. The CDR3, as DNA: TGTGCCAGCAGCTTGGTGGGACAGTTAGCTTTCTTT. This chain links TRBV5-4 with TRBJ1-1; the match to TRBD1 covers 7 bases. V gave up 0 bases and J gave up 10 bases; unmatched junction bases: 3. This CDR3 comprises 12 residues. CDR1 and CDR2 from the germline V gene are SGHNT and YYREEE (reference sequence).

The chain has TRBV6-5 and TRBJ2-3; D might be TRBD2 (6 bases). CDR1 and CDR2 from the germline V gene are MNHEY and SVGAGI. The V end lost 6 bases, the J end lost 0 bases, and 13 bases lay between the germline ends. The CDR3 consists of 15 residues. CDR3 loop: CASSLQGTSTDTQYF. The DNA for the CDR3 is TGTGCCAGCAGCCTCCAAGGGACTAGCACAGATACGCAGTATTTT.

The genes are TRBV2 and TRBJ2-3, with D possibly being TRBD2 (5 bases). CDR1 is SNHLY and CDR2 is FYNNEI in the germline V gene. V was shortened by 7 bases and J by 0 bases, with 20 bases between the two germline ends. The CDR3 spans 17 residues. The CDR3 loop reads CASKSLPSGPSTDTQYF. DNA for the CDR3: TGTGCCAGCAAAAGTCTCCCCAGCGGCCCAAGCACAGATACGCAGTATTTT.

This chain connects TRBV19 to TRBJ2-7, with D maybe TRBD1 (7 bases). V shed 6 bases and J shed 7 bases, with 19 bases lying between them. The CDR3 totals 14 residues. Germline V gives CDR1 LNHDA, CDR2 SQIVND (reference sequence). The CDR3 protein is CASRGGGGLEEQYF. Here the CDR3 DNA reads TGTGCCAGTAGAGGAGGAGGGGGCCTCGAGGAGCAGTACTTC. The whole variable domain, filled in from reference TRBV19 and TRBJ2-7, reads DGGITQSPKYLFRKEGQNVTLSCEQNLNHDAMYWYRQDPGQGLRLIYYSQIVNDFQKGDIAEGYSVSREKKESFPLTVTSAQKNPTAFYLCASRGGGGLEEQYFGPGTRLTVT.

V and J are TRBV13 and TRBJ2-3; D is perhaps TRBD2 (6 bases). Germline V gene data show CDR1 as PRHDT and CDR2 as FYEKMQ (reference sequence). The V gene lost 3 bases and the J gene lost 6 bases, with 13 bases spanning the gap. This CDR3 region has 14 residues. The CDR3, as DNA: TGTGCCAGCAGCTTGGAGGAAGCGGGCGATACGCAGTATTTT. This encodes CASSLEEAGDTQYF.

The chain uses TRBV5-1 and TRBJ2-3; D unresolved. V lost 2 bases and J lost 6, with 10 bases in between. CDR3 size: 13 residues. Germline loops: CDR1 SGHRS, CDR2 YFSETQ. The CDR3 reads CASSFGLEDTQYF. Here the CDR3 DNA reads TGCGCCAGCAGCTTCGGCCTGGAGGATACGCAGTATTTT.

V usage is TRBV18 and J usage is TRBJ1-1; D gene ambiguous. The CDR3 sequence is 16 residues long. Germline-derived CDR1 and CDR2 are KGHSH and LQKENI. Between the trimmed V and J ends, which lost 3 bases and 1 base, there was a span of 15 bases. CDR3 region: CASSPLDLGTNTEAFF. As DNA, the CDR3 is TGTGCCAGCTCACCGCTAGACCTGGGTACGAACACTGAAGCTTTCTTT.

The chain combines TRBV7-9 with TRBJ2-6; 9 nucleotides agree with TRBD1. Trimming removed 3 bases from V and 3 bases from J; junction bases left unmatched: 9. Germline V gene sequence: CDR1 SEHNR, CDR2 FQNEAQ (reference sequence). The CDR3 is 18 amino acids. CDR3 residues: CASSFGDRAWSGANVLTF. The CDR3, as DNA: TGTGCCAGCAGCTTTGGGGACAGGGCCTGGAGTGGGGCCAACGTCCTGACTTTC.

V gene TRBV10-1 combines with J gene TRBJ1-5, with a tentative D call TRBD1 (5 bases). V lost 9 bases and J lost 7, with 13 bases in between. CDR3 size: 12 residues. Germline CDR1 WNHNN, CDR2 SYGVQD (reference sequence). CDR3 sequence: CARTRGGQPQHF. Here the CDR3 DNA reads TGCGCCAGGACCCGGGGGGGGCAGCCCCAGCATTTT.